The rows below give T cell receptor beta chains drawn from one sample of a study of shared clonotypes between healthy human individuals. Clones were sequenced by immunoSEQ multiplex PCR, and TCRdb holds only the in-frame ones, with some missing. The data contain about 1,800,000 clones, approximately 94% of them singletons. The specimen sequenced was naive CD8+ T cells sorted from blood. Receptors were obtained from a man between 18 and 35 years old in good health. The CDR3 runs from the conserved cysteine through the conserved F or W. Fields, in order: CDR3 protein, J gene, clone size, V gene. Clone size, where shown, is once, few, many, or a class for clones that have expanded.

cdr3_aa: CASSLFVATGTGELFF
j_call: TRBJ2-2
clone_size: -
v_call: TRBV7-8

cdr3_aa: CASSRGQIELPPRETQYF
j_call: TRBJ2-5
clone_size: -
v_call: TRBV28

cdr3_aa: CASRPPSSGELFF
j_call: TRBJ2-2
clone_size: -
v_call: TRBV13

cdr3_aa: CAWSLGAGTYEQYF
j_call: TRBJ2-7
clone_size: -
v_call: TRBV30

cdr3_aa: CASSQEEPGKLAAHSAAYEQYF
j_call: TRBJ2-7
clone_size: -
v_call: TRBV4-3

cdr3_aa: CASTDGGLYNEQFF
j_call: TRBJ2-1
clone_size: -
v_call: TRBV5-6

cdr3_aa: CASGGRESLFGYTF
j_call: TRBJ1-2
clone_size: -
v_call: TRBV12-5

cdr3_aa: CTSSQDTSGPRKTASTDTQYF
j_call: TRBJ2-3
clone_size: -
v_call: TRBV1

cdr3_aa: CASSYSTHSQNGYTF
j_call: TRBJ1-2
clone_size: -
v_call: TRBV6-5

cdr3_aa: CASSLGDGAYEQYF
j_call: TRBJ2-7
clone_size: -
v_call: TRBV7-6

cdr3_aa: CASSLTFSGELFF
j_call: TRBJ2-2
clone_size: once
v_call: TRBV7-3

cdr3_aa: CASTDGSYEQYF
j_call: TRBJ2-7
clone_size: -
v_call: TRBV19

cdr3_aa: CATSFGLYLGTEAFF
j_call: TRBJ1-1
clone_size: -
v_call: TRBV15

cdr3_aa: CASSQDRGHTAEAFF
j_call: TRBJ1-1
clone_size: -
v_call: TRBV4-3

cdr3_aa: CASSPSGGLSYEQYF
j_call: TRBJ2-7
clone_size: -
v_call: TRBV7-8

cdr3_aa: CASSRAPGEQYF
j_call: TRBJ2-7
clone_size: -
v_call: TRBV9

cdr3_aa: CASSIGGNSYNEQFF
j_call: TRBJ2-1
clone_size: -
v_call: TRBV19

cdr3_aa: CASSLFPGALAYGYTF
j_call: TRBJ1-2
clone_size: -
v_call: TRBV28

cdr3_aa: CASSEWVAGDSYEQYF
j_call: TRBJ2-7
clone_size: -
v_call: TRBV10-1

cdr3_aa: CASSNALGLAGGKLLTGELFF
j_call: TRBJ2-2
clone_size: -
v_call: TRBV21-1

cdr3_aa: CASSEAQGEENIQYF
j_call: TRBJ2-4
clone_size: -
v_call: TRBV2

cdr3_aa: CASMGGERETQYF
j_call: TRBJ2-5
clone_size: -
v_call: TRBV25-1

cdr3_aa: CASSYGQGSNQPQHF
j_call: TRBJ1-5
clone_size: -
v_call: TRBV7-9

cdr3_aa: CASSLAGVPYNEQFF
j_call: TRBJ2-1
clone_size: -
v_call: TRBV10-1

cdr3_aa: CSVDNGQGEQYF
j_call: TRBJ2-7
clone_size: -
v_call: TRBV29-1

cdr3_aa: CASSLTGTGVYEQYF
j_call: TRBJ2-7
clone_size: -
v_call: TRBV5-1

cdr3_aa: CASSLDQAWETQYF
j_call: TRBJ2-5
clone_size: -
v_call: TRBV5-1

cdr3_aa: CASSIGLAPGSYEQYF
j_call: TRBJ2-7
clone_size: -
v_call: TRBV19